A selection of T cell receptor beta chains follows, all from one sample in a study of blood T cell repertoires in COVID-19. Sequencing was performed with immunoSEQ multiplex PCR; in TCRdb, only in-frame clones are kept and a portion is missing. The sample consists of approximately 38,000 clones, approximately 86% of them appearing once. Input material: peripheral blood. These receptors all stem from a woman in her sixties or seventies with active COVID-19. Both conserved end residues are part of each CDR3. Each record gives: CDR3 length, J gene, V gene, CDR3 protein.

cdr3_length: 13; j_call: TRBJ2-7; v_call: TRBV28; cdr3_aa: CASTLAQTYEQYF
cdr3_length: 15; j_call: TRBJ2-3; v_call: TRBV19; cdr3_aa: CASSNGGGRADTQYF
cdr3_length: 14; j_call: TRBJ2-3; v_call: TRBV6-5; cdr3_aa: CASSRDRVTDTQYF
cdr3_length: 16; j_call: TRBJ2-7; v_call: TRBV11-2; cdr3_aa: CASSLGEGGTPYEQYF
cdr3_length: 15; j_call: TRBJ2-2; v_call: TRBV11-2; cdr3_aa: CASIAGGLNTGELFF
cdr3_length: 16; j_call: TRBJ2-4; v_call: TRBV28; cdr3_aa: CASSSGGAGNKNIQYF
cdr3_length: 15; j_call: TRBJ1-1; v_call: TRBV30; cdr3_aa: CAWSPLGGWDTEAFF
cdr3_length: 12; j_call: TRBJ2-7; v_call: TRBV21-1; cdr3_aa: CASSRTSGEGYF
cdr3_length: 15; j_call: TRBJ2-3; v_call: TRBV7-2; cdr3_aa: CASSVWTSGSDTQYF
cdr3_length: 17; j_call: TRBJ2-3; v_call: TRBV5-1; cdr3_aa: CASSATSRGESTDTQYF
cdr3_length: 16; j_call: TRBJ2-1; v_call: TRBV15; cdr3_aa: CATSRDQLAGVNEQFF
cdr3_length: 16; j_call: TRBJ2-7; v_call: TRBV4-3; cdr3_aa: CASSQRMDRVINEQYF
cdr3_length: 16; j_call: TRBJ2-7; v_call: TRBV10-1; cdr3_aa: CASSKSRGLGLYEQYF
cdr3_length: 14; j_call: TRBJ2-7; v_call: TRBV28; cdr3_aa: CASTTQGGTYEQYF
cdr3_length: 12; j_call: TRBJ2-7; v_call: TRBV2; cdr3_aa: CASRQGSYEQYF
cdr3_length: 15; j_call: TRBJ1-2; v_call: TRBV10-3; cdr3_aa: CAISEPTGRPYGYTF